This T cell receptor beta chain was sequenced for a study of blood T cell repertoires in COVID-19. TCRdb's table, derived via immunoSEQ multiplex PCR, lists solely in-frame clones and lacks some. The repertoire holds about 150,000 clones, roughly 80% seen once, with 25% to 30% in the top ten. Germline CDR1 is MNHEY and CDR2 is SVGAGI. The CDR3 covers 14 residues. The ends were cut back, 6 bases at V and 2 bases at J, with 11 bases in the middle. This clonotype was sampled from a woman aged 55-69 years with acute or convalescent COVID-19. The chain carries TRBV6-5 and TRBJ1-3; D is possibly TRBD1 (6 bases). The sample taken for sequencing was peripheral blood. CDR3 amino acids: CASRITGTGNTIYF. The CDR3 coding sequence is TGTGCCAGCAGGATTACAGGGACTGGAAACACCATATATTTT.